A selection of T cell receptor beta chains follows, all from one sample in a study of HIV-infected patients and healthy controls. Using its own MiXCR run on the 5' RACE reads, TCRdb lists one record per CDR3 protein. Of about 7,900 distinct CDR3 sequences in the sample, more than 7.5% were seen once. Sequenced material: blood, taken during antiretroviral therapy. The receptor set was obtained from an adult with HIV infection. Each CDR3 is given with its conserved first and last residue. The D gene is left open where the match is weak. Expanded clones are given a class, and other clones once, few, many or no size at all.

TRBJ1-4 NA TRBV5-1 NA CASSPIQALATNEKLFF TGCGCCAGCAGCCCGATCCAGGCCCTTGCAACTAATGAAAAACTGTTTTTT
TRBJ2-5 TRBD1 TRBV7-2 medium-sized CASSQTGLETQYF TGTGCCAGCAGCCAGACAGGGCTGGAGACCCAGTACTTC
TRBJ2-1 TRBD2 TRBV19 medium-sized CASSSSGTSMVNEQFF TGTGCCAGTAGTAGCTCCGGGACTAGCATGGTCAATGAGCAGTTCTTC
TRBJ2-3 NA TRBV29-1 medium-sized CSVEALVTSGDTQYF TGCAGCGTTGAGGCACTAGTTACCTCAGGGGATACGCAGTATTTT
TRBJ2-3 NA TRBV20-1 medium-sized CSAKDGSSTDTQYF TGCAGTGCCAAGGACGGCTCTAGCACAGATACGCAGTATTTT
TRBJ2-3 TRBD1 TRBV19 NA CATGQGATDTQYF TGTGCCACCGGACAGGGGGCCACAGATACGCAGTATTTT
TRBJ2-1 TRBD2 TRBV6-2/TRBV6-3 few CASSYSGLAGIYNEQFF TGTGCCAGCAGTTACTCGGGACTAGCGGGAATCTACAATGAGCAGTTCTTC
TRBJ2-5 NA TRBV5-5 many CASRVVGQETQYF TGTGCCAGCAGGGTGGTAGGCCAAGAGACCCAGTACTTC
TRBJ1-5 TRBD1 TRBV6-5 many CASSRSGTGFSNQPQHF TGTGCCAGCAGCCGCAGCGGGACAGGGTTTAGCAATCAGCCCCAGCATTTT
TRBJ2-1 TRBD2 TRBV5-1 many CASSLVASGLQSSYNEQFF TGCGCCAGCAGCTTGGTGGCTAGCGGATTACAATCCTCCTACAATGAGCAGTTCTTC
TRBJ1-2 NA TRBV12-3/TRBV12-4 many CASSLDREYLHGYTF TGTGCCAGCAGCTTAGACAGAGAATATTTACATGGCTACACCTTC
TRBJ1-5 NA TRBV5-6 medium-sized CASSRRALGQPQHF TGTGCCAGCAGCAGGCGGGCCCTGGGGCAGCCCCAGCATTTT
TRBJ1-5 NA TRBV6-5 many CASSGGRFNQPQHF TGTGCCAGCAGTGGCGGACGGTTCAATCAGCCCCAGCATTTT
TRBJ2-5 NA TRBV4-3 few CASSPTLQETQYF TGCGCCAGCAGCCCCACACTGCAAGAGACCCAGTACTTC
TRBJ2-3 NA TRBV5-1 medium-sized CASRNNTYSTDTQYF TGCGCCAGCCGGAATAATACCTACTCCACAGATACGCAGTATTTT
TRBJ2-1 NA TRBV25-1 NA CASSESRQQFF TGTGCCAGCAGTGAATCCAGACAGCAGTTCTTC
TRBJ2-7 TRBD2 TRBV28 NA CASRGSLSEQYF TGTGCCAGCCGCGGGAGTCTCAGCGAGCAGTACTTC
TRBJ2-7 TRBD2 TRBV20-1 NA CSARSPWTSGGDEQYF TGCAGTGCTAGATCCCCCTGGACTAGCGGGGGCGACGAGCAGTACTTC
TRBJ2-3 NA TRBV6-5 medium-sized CASSYSDIPGDSEETDTQYF TGTGCCAGCAGTTACTCTGATATACCGGGGGACTCAGAAGAGACAGATACGCAGTATTTT
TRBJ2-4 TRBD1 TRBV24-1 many CATSDSTGVVAKNIQYF TGTGCCACCAGTGATTCGACAGGGGTTGTTGCCAAAAACATTCAGTACTTC
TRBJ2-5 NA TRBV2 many CASILGQYQETQYF TGTGCCAGCATCCTAGGACAGTACCAAGAGACCCAGTACTTC
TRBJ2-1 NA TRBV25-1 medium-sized CASSDGVGDEQFF TGTGCCAGCAGTGATGGGGTAGGCGATGAGCAGTTCTTC
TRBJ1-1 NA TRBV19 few CASSLRQTNTEAFF TGTGCCAGTAGCCTAAGACAGACGAACACTGAAGCTTTCTTT
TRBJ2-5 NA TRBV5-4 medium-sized CASSGEPSEETQYF TGTGCCAGCAGCGGCGAGCCCAGCGAAGAGACCCAGTACTTC
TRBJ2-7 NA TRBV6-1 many CASSETRSHEQYF TGTGCCAGCAGTGAAACTAGGTCCCACGAGCAGTACTTC
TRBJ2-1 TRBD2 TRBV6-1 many CASSAVRASSGDEQFF TGTGCCAGCAGTGCTGTCAGGGCGTCTAGCGGGGATGAGCAGTTCTTC